A single sample gave rise to the 30 T cell receptor beta chains below, sequenced in a study of molecular identifiers for immune sequencing clone quantification (dated by TCRdb to the late 2010s). Libraries were made using PCR. Sequencing used an Illumina HiSeq 4000. TCRdb reanalyzed the raw reads on its own, using fastp at Q25 for trimming and MiXCR for clone calling, and kept in-frame beta chains. Records with the same CDR3 protein are collapsed into one entry carrying the most frequent genes and DNA. This sample is represented by over 600,000 distinct CDR3 sequences; just under 20% of them were singletons. 0.7% to 1% of the sample goes to the ten largest clones. Sequencing was carried out using naive CD8+ T cells from blood, with Jurkat cell RNA spiked in. The meaning of the sample's cell subset or site label: FACS-sorted CD8+CD4-CCR7+CD45RA+ naive T cells. The receptors stem from a human donor in good health. Some libraries in this study had Jurkat cell RNA spiked in.

In this sample, this clonotype turned up many times. The CDR3 loop is CATKDPDRGQIYGYTF. CDR3 DNA: TGTGCCACCAAGGACCCGGACAGGGGGCAAATCTATGGCTACACCTTC. The chain employs TRBV19 and TRBJ1-2; 11 bases map to TRBD1. From germline, CDR1 is LNHDA and CDR2 SQIVND (reference sequence). This CDR3 contains 16 residues. Germline trimming cut 10 bases from V and 4 bases from J; bases unmatched to any gene: 14.

This clonotype came up a few times. Relative to the germline gene, one junction end is altered; a read error may explain this. V usage is TRBV14 and J usage is TRBJ1-3; the D gene is possibly TRBD1 (5 bases). Germline lookup yields CDR1 SGHDN and CDR2 FVKESK. This CDR3 spans 12 amino acids. The CDR3 coding sequence is TGTGCCAGCAGCCAAGATAAAAGCAGGGAGTTTTTT. The encoded protein is CASSQDKSREFF.

As concerns this clonotype: With a much larger clone just one base away, this may be a read error. The chain couples TRBV11-3 to TRBJ2-2, with a possible D match to TRBD2 (6 bases). This CDR3 region has 14 residues. Germline loops: CDR1 SGHNT, CDR2 YENEEA. The CDR3 nucleotides are TGTGCCAGCAGGGTTAGACAGAACACCGGGGGGCTGTTTTTT. It yields the protein CASRVRQNTGGLFF.

This clonotype was seen a handful of times. The rearrangement joins TRBV20-1 to TRBJ2-1; the match to TRBD2 covers 15 bases. The germline gives CDR1 DFQATT, CDR2 SNEGSKA (reference sequence). V trimming: 5 bases; J trimming: 6 bases; junction bases outside the gene matches: 5. The CDR3 is 15 amino acids. DNA of the CDR3: TGCAGTGCTCCGGGACTAGCGGGAGGAGGCAATGAGCAGTTCTTC. This encodes CSAPGLAGGGNEQFF.

At least ten counts were recorded for this clonotype. The rearrangement joins TRBV3-1 to TRBJ2-5; D is ambiguous. The CDR3 is made up of 14 amino acids. Germline-derived CDR1 and CDR2 are LGHDT and YNNKEL (reference sequence). V dropped 1 base and J dropped 5 bases, with 11 bases sitting between them. The CDR3 region has the DNA TGTGCCAGCAGCCAAGTTCCGGGTGTTGAGACCCAGTACTTC. Translating gives CASSQVPGVETQYF.

This clonotype was counted at least ten times. This chain connects TRBV28 to TRBJ2-5; no definite D call. CDR1 and CDR2 (germline): MDHEN, SYDVKM. V lost 2 bases and J lost 5, with 6 bases in between. The CDR3 extends over 12 amino acids. The CDR3 sequence: CASSLSAETQYF. Written as DNA, the CDR3 is TGTGCCAGCAGTTTAAGTGCGGAGACCCAGTACTTC.

Note on this clonotype: A much larger clone sits a single nucleotide away, making a read error possible. The rearrangement uses TRBV19 and TRBJ1-4; D is undetermined. Germline V lookup: CDR1 LNHDA, CDR2 SQIVND (reference sequence). Trimming cost V 6 bases and J 10 bases, with 18 bases left between them. The CDR3 covers 14 residues. CDR3 loop: CASSDWAVSGKLFF. In DNA, the CDR3 is TGTGCCAGTAGCGACTGGGCCGTGAGTGGAAAACTGTTTTTT.

This clonotype was detected ten times or more. The gene calls are TRBV19 and TRBJ2-3, with D tentatively TRBD2 (6 bases). Germline CDR1 reads LNHDA; CDR2 reads SQIVND (reference sequence). V lost 1 base, J lost 0 bases, and 11 bases lay in between. This CDR3 comprises 16 residues. CDR3 protein: CASSIVRRGSTDTQYF. CDR3 in DNA: TGTGCCAGTAGTATAGTCCGGCGGGGTAGCACAGATACGCAGTATTTT.

This clonotype was seen at least ten times. V gene TRBV7-6 combines with J gene TRBJ1-2; D ambiguous. The CDR3 spans 13 residues. The germline V and J ends were trimmed by 2 bases and 3 bases, with 7 bases remaining between them. Per germline, CDR1 SGHVS and CDR2 FNYEAQ. CDR3 nucleotides: TGTGCCAGCAGCTTACAGGAGGACTATGGCTACACCTTC. This translates into CASSLQEDYGYTF.

This clonotype was observed many times. The chain combines TRBV14 with TRBJ2-4, with D hard to call. CDR3 size: 12 residues. CDR1 is SGHDN, CDR2 FVKESK, per germline. The V and J ends lost 2 bases and 9 bases respectively, with 8 bases between them. The CDR3 sequence: CASSQSLAIQYF. CDR3 in DNA: TGTGCCAGCAGCCAATCACTGGCCATTCAGTACTTC.

This clonotype came up many times. The rearrangement joins TRBV5-5 to TRBJ1-1; the match to TRBD1 covers 8 bases. Germline CDR1 reads SGHKS; CDR2 reads YYEKEE (reference sequence). The CDR3 is 14 amino acids. Losses at the gene ends were 4 bases for V and 4 bases for J; bases not matched to a gene: 6. CDR3 bases: TGTGCCAGCAGCCTGGACAGGGCGGCCACTGAAGCTTTCTTT. Translated, it gives CASSLDRAATEAFF.

This clonotype was recorded a few times. An end of the junction does not agree with germline; a read error may underlie this. The J gene is TRBJ1-6, the V gene TRBV19, with a possible D match to TRBD1 (5 bases). The CDR3 sequence is 15 residues long. Germline assignment: CDR1 LNHDA and CDR2 SQIVND (reference sequence). CDR3 sequence: CASTPGQGGYSPLHF. CDR3 DNA: TGTGCCAGTACCCCCGGTCAGGGCGGTTATTCGCCCCTCCACTTT.

This clonotype was counted a few times. The chain has TRBV20-1 and TRBJ1-2, with 9 bases that match TRBD1. V shed 0 bases, J shed 5 bases, and the junction held 10 bases outside the gene matches. The CDR3 loop spans 16 amino acids. CDR1 is DFQATT and CDR2 is SNEGSKA in the germline V gene (reference sequence). DNA for the CDR3: TGCAGTGCTAGAGAGGGGGTTGGGACAGGGTCTTATGGCTACACCTTC. Translating it yields CSAREGVGTGSYGYTF.

The rearrangement links TRBV20-1 to TRBJ2-1; 9 nucleotides agree with TRBD1. J lost 9 bases, V lost 1 base, and 4 bases had no gene match. The CDR3 consists of 13 residues. CDR1 DFQATT and CDR2 SNEGSKA come from the germline V gene (reference sequence). The chain's CDR3 is CSARGQGGSEQFF. The CDR3 bases are TGCAGTGCTAGAGGACAGGGGGGGAGTGAGCAGTTCTTC.

Concerning this clonotype: This may be a read error, as it is one base from a much larger clone. V is TRBV7-2 and J is TRBJ2-7; either TRBD1 or TRBD2 may supply D (5 bases each). The CDR3 has 15 residues. Per the germline V gene, CDR1 is SGHTA and CDR2 is FQGNSA. CDR3 residues: CASSSHRDGSYVQYF. Here the CDR3 DNA reads TGTGCCAGCAGCTCCCATCGGGACGGAAGCTACGTGCAGTACTTC.

This clonotype was counted many times. The chain combines TRBV9 with TRBJ2-7; D is possibly TRBD2 (5 bases). The V and J ends lost 0 bases and 5 bases respectively, with 9 bases between them. Germline CDR1 is SGDLS and CDR2 is YYNGEE. The CDR3 contains 13 residues. The CDR3 reads CASSVEGEDEQYF. The CDR3 DNA follows: TGTGCCAGCAGCGTAGAGGGAGAGGACGAGCAGTACTTC.

This clonotype appeared many times. The CDR3 sequence: CASSLKSGGYGYTF. CDR3 sequence (DNA): TGTGCCAGCAGCCTTAAATCAGGTGGCTATGGCTACACCTTC. The chain combines TRBV7-9 with TRBJ1-2; D is ambiguous. Germline V gene sequence: CDR1 SEHNR, CDR2 FQNEAQ (reference sequence). This CDR3 has 14 residues. V was clipped by 5 bases and J by 4 bases, with 14 bases between them.

About this clonotype: This sequence may be a read error, since a much larger clone differs from it by one base. The rearrangement joins TRBV20-1 to TRBJ1-5; 7 positions match TRBD1. J was trimmed by 1 base and V by 4 bases; bases with no gene match: 4. CDR1 and CDR2 (germline): DFQATT, SNEGSKA (reference sequence). This CDR3 has 14 residues. For the CDR3, the DNA is TGCAGTGCTACTGACAGGGAAAGCAATCAGCCCCAGCATTTT. Amino acids: CSATDRESNQPQHF.

This clonotype was detected many times. This chain connects TRBV6-1 to TRBJ2-3; D is perhaps TRBD1 or TRBD2 (5 bases each). The V gene's germline CDR1 is MNHNS and CDR2 SASEGT. This CDR3 contains 17 residues. Trimming cost V 0 bases and J 0 bases, with 13 bases left between them. CDR3 nucleotides: TGTGCCAGCAGTGAAGCGGGGTCGGGGCCAAGCACAGATACGCAGTATTTT. Translation: CASSEAGSGPSTDTQYF.

This clonotype was detected many times. The CDR3 protein is CASSLARGANTEAFF. DNA for the CDR3: TGTGCCAGCAGCTTAGCAAGGGGGGCGAACACTGAAGCTTTCTTT. The chain is built from TRBV7-6 and TRBJ1-1; the D gene is possibly TRBD1 (6 bases). Deletions cut 0 bases from V and 1 base from J, with 9 bases between. Germline V lookup: CDR1 SGHVS, CDR2 FNYEAQ. The CDR3 length is 15 residues.

A note on this clonotype: A much more abundant neighbour one base away suggests this may be a read error. J is TRBJ2-7 and V is TRBV10-3; D could derive from TRBD1 or TRBD2 (5 bases each). CDR3 length equals 16 residues. Germline CDR1 is ENHRY and CDR2 is SYGVKD. V was cut by 2 bases and J by 1 base, with 15 bases left in between. The CDR3 DNA is TGTGCCATCAGTGAGGGTTTCGGGGCGAAGTCCTACGAGCAGTACTTC. Protein sequence: CAISEGFGAKSYEQYF.

This clonotype was picked up many times. This sequence joins TRBV4-1 and TRBJ2-3; D is possibly TRBD2 (5 bases). The germline V and J ends were trimmed by 0 bases and 3 bases, with 16 bases remaining between them. The CDR3 length is 17 residues. Germline CDR1 reads MGHRA; CDR2 reads YSYEKL. The CDR3 sequence: CASSQEQALADTDTQYF. The CDR3 DNA reads as TGCGCCAGCAGCCAAGAACAAGCCCTAGCAGATACAGATACGCAGTATTTT.

This clonotype was seen at least ten times. CDR3 protein: CSARSLGEGPYEQYF. The CDR3, as DNA: TGCAGTGCGCGGTCGCTCGGGGAGGGCCCGTACGAGCAGTACTTC. The chain couples TRBV20-1 to TRBJ2-7, with 7 bases matching TRBD2. Unmatched junction bases numbered 15, after V lost 6 bases and J lost 4 bases. This CDR3 is 15 amino acids long. Germline values: CDR1 DFQATT, CDR2 SNEGSKA (reference sequence).

This clonotype was picked up many times. The chain employs TRBV27 and TRBJ2-3, with 9 bases fitting TRBD2. V lost 6 bases, J lost 4 bases, and 8 bases stayed unmatched. The CDR3 spans 15 residues. Germline CDR1 MNHEY, CDR2 SMNVEV (reference sequence). The CDR3 loop reads CASSPMRGGADTQYF. For the CDR3, the DNA is TGTGCCAGCAGCCCCATGCGGGGGGGCGCAGATACGCAGTATTTT.

In DNA, the CDR3 is TGTGCCAGCAGCTTAGATTGGTCTAGCGGGCACCCGAACACCGGGGAGCTGTTTTTT. This gives the protein CASSLDWSSGHPNTGELFF. This chain connects TRBV11-3 to TRBJ2-2; TRBD2 matches at 8 bases. V lost 0 bases and J lost 0; bases outside the gene matches: 9. Germline V CDR1 and CDR2: SGHNT, YENEEA. This CDR3 has 19 residues.

This clonotype was detected a few times. The genes are TRBV14 and TRBJ2-2; 11 bases agree with TRBD1. The CDR3 spans 20 residues. Germline V lookup: CDR1 SGHDN, CDR2 FVKESK. V gave up 3 bases and J gave up 6 bases; unmatched junction bases: 18. This CDR3 is CASSHLWTGGNLINPGELFF. For the CDR3, the DNA is TGTGCCAGCAGCCACCTGTGGACAGGGGGCAACCTAATCAATCCCGGGGAGCTGTTTTTT.

Points on this clonotype: A much larger clone lies a single base off, so this may be a read error. The chain employs TRBV7-7 and TRBJ2-5; possibly TRBD1 for D (5 bases). This CDR3 is built from 15 residues. CDR1 is SSHAT, CDR2 FNYEAQ, per germline (reference sequence). CDR3 residues: CASSLSPGYQEAQYF. In nucleotides, the CDR3 is TGTGCTAGCAGCTTAAGTCCAGGGTACCAAGAGGCCCAGTACTTC.

This clonotype was seen a few times. The V gene is TRBV20-1, the J gene TRBJ2-7; 9 nucleotides align to TRBD1. The V segment lost 3 bases and the J segment 3 bases; nucleotides outside the gene matches: 6. The length of the CDR3 is 14 residues. Germline V gene lookup returns CDR1 DFQATT and CDR2 SNEGSKA (reference sequence). This chain's CDR3 is CSASWGQGGYEQYF. CDR3 bases: TGCAGTGCTAGTTGGGGACAGGGTGGCTACGAGCAGTACTTC.

This clonotype was recorded at least ten times. CDR3 sequence (DNA): TGTGCCACCAGTGATATTACAGGGGCCTACGGCACAGATACGCAGTATTTT. This sequence encodes CATSDITGAYGTDTQYF. J is TRBJ2-3 and V is TRBV24-1; 7 bases map to TRBD1. The CDR3 has 17 amino acids. CDR1 KGHDR and CDR2 SFDVKD come from the germline V gene. Unmatched junction bases numbered 9, after V lost 3 bases and J lost 1 base.

Only a few counts were recorded for this clonotype. The chain employs TRBV1 and TRBJ2-6; the D call in the table, TRBD1, was not verified against the DNA. TRBV1 is a recognized pseudogene. This CDR3 is built from 19 residues. Here the CDR3 DNA reads TGCACCAGCAGCCAAACCCGGACAGAAACGCTCTCTGGGGCCAACGTCCTGACTTTC. This translates into CTSSQTRTETLSGANVLTF.